The 23 T cell receptor beta chains given below trace back to one sample, sequenced in a study of metastatic and nonmetastatic thyroid tumors. Nobody among the patients had been given any treatment before thyroid surgery. TCRdb re-processed the PCR reads through MiXCR. The data hold tens of thousands of clones, with around 20% observed a single time. The sequenced sample consisted of blood. Every receptor here comes from a female donor with papillary thyroid cancer or a benign thyroid nodule (not recorded which). Some clones in this sample may be carry-over from other donors' samples.

This clone turned up a few times. A much larger clone differs by one base, so this may be a read error. Other DNA variants within this sample encode the same CDR3. This rearrangement joins TRBV9 to TRBJ2-2, with D hard to call. The V gene lost 5 bases and the J gene lost 3 bases, with 11 bases spanning the gap. Germline loops: CDR1 SGDLS, CDR2 YYNGEE. This CDR3 has 14 residues. CDR3 residues: CASSTPAHTGELFF. CDR3 coding DNA: TGTGCCAGCAGTACTCCGGCACACACCGGGGAGCTGTTTTTT.

This clone was detected a few times. The chain links TRBV6-1 to TRBJ2-3, with no clear D. V was clipped by 10 bases and J by 0 bases, with 26 bases between them. There are 18 residues in the CDR3. Germline CDR1 MNHNS, CDR2 SASEGT. The CDR3 nucleotides are TGTGCCATCACCGGACGGTGGAGAGTTGCATCTAGCACAGATACGCAGTATTTT. This encodes CAITGRWRVASSTDTQYF.

As to this clone: This may come from a read error, since a much larger clone is one base off. V and J are TRBV18 and TRBJ2-5, with D unclear. Deletions cut 3 bases from V and 5 bases from J, with 7 bases between. Germline CDR1 reads KGHSH; CDR2 reads LQKENI. The CDR3 sequence is 12 residues long. CDR3 nucleotides: TGTGCCAGCTCACCCGTGTTGGAGACCCAGTACTTC. It translates to CASSPVLETQYF.

This clone was observed a few times. A much larger clone differs from this one at a single base, so this may be a read error. Other nucleotide sequences in the sample specify the same CDR3. The rearrangement uses TRBV11-3 and TRBJ1-1; possibly TRBD1 for D (6 bases). CDR1 is SGHNT, CDR2 YENEEA, per germline. V was trimmed by 7 bases and J by 0 bases, leaving 12 bases between them. The CDR3 has 14 residues. CDR3: CASTRTALNTEAFF. CDR3 DNA: TGTGCCAGCACAAGGACAGCTTTGAACACTGAAGCTTTCTTT.

This clone was seen only a few times. The chain couples TRBV4-1 to TRBJ2-7; TRBD1 matches at 8 bases. The germline V gene has CDR1 MGHRA and CDR2 YSYEKL. The CDR3 is made up of 15 amino acids. V gave up 3 bases and J gave up 3 bases; unmatched junction bases: 7. DNA of the CDR3: TGCGCCAGCAGCCATTTGGACAGGGTCGTCTACGAGCAGTACTTC. It codes for CASSHLDRVVYEQYF.

This clone was detected a few times. At one boundary the junction diverges from the germline segment, which might be a read error. The V gene is TRBV12-3 or TRBV12-4, the J gene TRBJ1-1, with D uncertain. The CDR3 consists of 11 residues. The CDR3 sequence is CPSSVLTGAFF. CDR3 DNA: TGTCCCAGCAGTGTACTTACTGGAGCTTTCTTT.

This clone occurred many times. CDR3 DNA sequence: TGTGCCAGCAGCTTAGGGCAGAGTAATGAAAAACTGTTTTTT. Translating it yields CASSLGQSNEKLFF. The genes are TRBV11-3 and TRBJ1-4; D is undetermined. There are 14 residues in the CDR3. V was trimmed by 1 base and J by 4 bases, leaving 7 bases between them. Germline CDR1 SGHNT, CDR2 YENEEA.

Many counts were recorded for this clone. The rearrangement joins TRBV7-8 to TRBJ1-5, with a possible D match to TRBD1 (5 bases). V lost 8 bases and J 7 bases, leaving 12 bases between the germline ends. Germline V gene lookup returns CDR1 SGHVS and CDR2 FQNEAQ. This CDR3 has 12 amino acids. CDR3 in amino acids: CASRSGSQPQHF. Here the CDR3 DNA reads TGTGCCAGCCGATCAGGGTCGCAGCCCCAGCATTTT.

The chain uses TRBV5-8 and TRBJ2-7; D is possibly TRBD1 (6 bases). Deletions cut 7 bases from V and 3 bases from J, with 11 bases between. The CDR3 runs to 12 residues. Germline loops: CDR1 SGHTS, CDR2 YDEGEE. The CDR3 is CASGRQVYEQYF. CDR3 coding DNA: TGTGCCAGCGGCCGACAGGTCTACGAGCAGTACTTC.

This clone has a count of ten or more. Here the CDR3 DNA reads TGTGCCAGTAGTCCATCAGGGCGGGCAGGACCCGATCAAGAGACCCAGTACTTC. Its protein is CASSPSGRAGPDQETQYF. The chain couples TRBV19 to TRBJ2-5; D might be TRBD1 or TRBD2, each matching 5 bases. Germline values: CDR1 LNHDA, CDR2 SQIVND (reference sequence). The CDR3 loop spans 18 amino acids. V was trimmed by 5 bases and J by 2 bases, leaving 24 bases between them.

This clone was recorded many times. The rearrangement links TRBV19 to TRBJ1-1; D remains unclear. The CDR3 has 14 amino acids. Trimming removed 3 bases from V and 3 bases from J, with 11 bases in between. The germline CDR1 and CDR2 sequences are LNHDA and SQIVND (reference sequence). The CDR3 spells CASSIGLADTEAFF. The CDR3 DNA is TGTGCCAGTAGTATTGGCCTCGCGGACACTGAAGCTTTCTTT.

This clone was picked up many times. The V gene is TRBV2, the J gene TRBJ1-5; TRBD1 is a possible D gene (6 bases). The CDR3 is 16 residues long. Trimming pared 2 bases from V and 3 bases from J, leaving 14 bases between. Germline CDR1 reads SNHLY; CDR2 reads FYNNEI. The CDR3 DNA reads as TGTGCCAGCAGTGAATCGACGGGGGGCGCCAATCAGCCCCAGCATTTT. It codes for CASSESTGGANQPQHF.

This clone was observed many times. The CDR3 here is CASSEATSGSYNEQFF. The CDR3 DNA follows: TGTGCCAGCAGTGAAGCGACTAGCGGTTCCTACAATGAGCAGTTCTTC. This chain links TRBV2 with TRBJ2-1, with 9 positions matching TRBD2. Losses at the gene ends were 0 bases for V and 1 base for J; bases not matched to a gene: 1. Germline V gene data show CDR1 as SNHLY and CDR2 as FYNNEI. This CDR3 contains 16 residues.

This clone was seen repeatedly, ten times or more. The gene calls are TRBV19 and TRBJ2-3; 8 bases agree with TRBD1. The germline gives CDR1 LNHDA, CDR2 SQIVND (reference sequence). Trimming took 4 bases from V and 3 from J; bases not matched to a gene: 9. The CDR3 loop spans 16 amino acids. CDR3: CASSSFSGGETDTQYF. The CDR3 region has the DNA TGTGCCAGTAGTAGCTTCTCAGGGGGCGAGACAGATACGCAGTATTTT.

This clone was counted at least ten times. A read error may explain this, as a much larger clone is one base away. The sample has other DNA sequences that encode this CDR3 too. The V and J genes are TRBV7-8 and TRBJ2-3; D is unresolved. Germline V gene data show CDR1 as SGHVS and CDR2 as FQNEAQ. The CDR3 has 15 residues. The CDR3 DNA reads as TGCGCCAGCAGCTTATCAGGATTAAGCACAGATACGCAGTATTTT. Amino acids: CASSLSGLSTDTQYF.

This clone was recorded many times. The rearrangement joins TRBV5-1 to TRBJ1-1; 7 nucleotides match TRBD1. The CDR3 has 14 residues. V was pared by 7 bases and J by 2 bases, with 8 bases of the junction left unmatched. In germline, CDR1 is SGHRS, CDR2 YFSETQ. The CDR3, as DNA: TGCGCCAGCGGCGGCGGGACAGCAAACACTGAAGCTTTCTTT. This sequence encodes CASGGGTANTEAFF.

Many counts were recorded for this clone. The genes are TRBV5-1 and TRBJ1-3; D call uncertain. V dropped 0 bases and J dropped 0 bases, with 7 bases sitting between them. CDR1 SGHRS and CDR2 YFSETQ come from the germline V gene. This CDR3 region has 15 residues. CDR3 loop: CASSLAELSGNTIYF. DNA for the CDR3: TGCGCCAGCAGCTTGGCGGAACTCTCTGGAAACACCATATATTTT.

Notes on this clone: The junction does not match germline at one end; this may be a read error. This chain links TRBV6-4 with TRBJ2-1; possibly TRBD1 for D (5 bases). The germline CDR1 and CDR2 sequences are MRHNA and SNTAGT. This CDR3 region has 13 residues. CDR3 in amino acids: CASWGDRYNEHFF. For the CDR3, the DNA is TGTGCCAGCTGGGGTGACAGATACAATGAGCATTTCTTC.

The V gene is TRBV5-4, the J gene TRBJ1-1; 7 bases match TRBD1. V lost 4 bases to trimming and J lost 1 base; unmatched junction nucleotides: 10. The CDR3 is made up of 16 amino acids. The germline gives CDR1 SGHNT, CDR2 YYREEE (reference sequence). This CDR3 is CASSLKGQTWNTEAFF. The CDR3 coding sequence is TGTGCCAGCAGCCTTAAGGGACAGACCTGGAACACTGAAGCTTTCTTT.

This clone was counted at least ten times. The chain recombines TRBV5-8 with TRBJ1-6; D call uncertain. CDR1 and CDR2 from the germline V gene are SGHTS and YDEGEE. The V end was cut by 4 bases, the J end by 9 bases, with 8 bases between. The CDR3 is 12 residues long. The chain's CDR3 is CASSPRVSPLHF. CDR3 sequence (DNA): TGTGCCAGCAGCCCAAGGGTTTCACCCCTCCACTTT.

About this clone: A much bigger clone sits one base away, suggesting this may be a read error. The rearrangement links TRBV4-2 to TRBJ2-7, with D perhaps assigned TRBD1 or TRBD2 (6 bases each). Trimming shortened V by 1 base and J by 10 bases, and 23 bases separated the two germline ends. The germline CDR1 and CDR2 sequences are LGHNA and YNFKEQ. The CDR3 is 16 amino acids. The CDR3 loop is CASSQGGLAFSDTQYF. The CDR3 DNA follows: TGTGCCAGCAGCCAAGGGGGGCTAGCGTTTTCGGATACCCAGTACTTC.

This clone was seen a few times. The CDR3 DNA reads TGTGCCAGCAGCCCAGGGACCGCTGAAGCTTTCTTT. It translates to CASSPGTAEAFF. This chain connects TRBV7-2 to TRBJ1-1, with D possibly TRBD1 on 5 matching bases. Germline V gene data show CDR1 as SGHTA and CDR2 as FQGNSA. This CDR3 is 12 amino acids long. V gave up 5 bases and J gave up 6 bases, with 10 bases separating them.

By frequency in the sample, this clone is medium-sized (0.01 to 0.1%). This sequence joins TRBV15 and TRBJ2-7, with D possibly being TRBD1 (6 bases). The V end was cut by 4 bases, the J end by 1 base, with 8 bases between. Germline V gives CDR1 LNHNV, CDR2 YYDKDF (reference sequence). The length of the CDR3 is 13 residues. CDR3 bases: TGTGCCACCAGCATGGACAGATCCTACGAGCAGTACTTC. Translating it yields CATSMDRSYEQYF. The whole variable domain, filled in from reference TRBV15 and TRBJ2-7, reads DAMVIQNPRYQVTQFGKPVTLSCSQTLNHNVMYWYQQKSSQAPKLLFHYYDKDFNNEADTPDNFQSRRPNTSFCFLDIRSPGLGDTAMYLCATSMDRSYEQYFGPGTRLTVT.